A single sample is the source of the 18 T cell receptor beta chains below, sequenced in a study of blood T cell repertoires in COVID-19. The assay was immunoSEQ multiplex PCR, and TCRdb's table has in-frame clones only and misses some. The sample lists around 130,000 clones, under 90% seen once, with 9% to 15% in the top ten. The specimen sequenced was peripheral blood. These receptors were collected from a woman aged 60-75 years with acute or convalescent COVID-19.

The chain links TRBV6-4 to TRBJ2-2, with D unclear. Looked up from germline, CDR1 is MRHNA and CDR2 is SNTAGT. This CDR3 is built from 12 residues. The germline V and J ends were trimmed by 4 bases and 5 bases, with 5 bases remaining between them. The CDR3 sequence is CASSGLTGELFF. In DNA, the CDR3 is TGTGCCAGCAGTGGACTGACCGGGGAGCTGTTTTTT.

The chain couples TRBV7-2 to TRBJ2-5; D is undetermined. V lost 4 bases, J lost 2 bases, and 11 bases lay in between. CDR1 SGHTA and CDR2 FQGNSA come from the germline V gene. The CDR3 is made up of 14 amino acids. The CDR3, as DNA: TGTGCCAGCAGCTCCGGCAGGTCACAAGAGACCCAGTACTTC. Protein product: CASSSGRSQETQYF.

The chain links TRBV21-1 to TRBJ1-5. TRBV21-1 is recorded as a pseudogene. The CDR3 is 14 amino acids. DNA for the CDR3: TGTGCCAGCAGACGGCTCGGGGGCAATCAGCCCCAGCATTTT. It codes for CASRRLGGNQPQHF.

This sequence joins TRBV7-2 and TRBJ1-6; tentatively, D is TRBD1 (5 bases). CDR1 is SGHTA and CDR2 is FQGNSA in the germline V gene. This CDR3 is built from 15 residues. Trimming cost V 1 base and J 5 bases, with 9 bases left between them. The CDR3 coding sequence is TGTGCCAGCAGCTTAGGTCAGGGCCATAATTCACCCCTCCACTTT. This sequence encodes CASSLGQGHNSPLHF.

The genes are TRBV13 and TRBJ2-2; D uncertain. The germline gives CDR1 PRHDT, CDR2 FYEKMQ (reference sequence). This CDR3 contains 13 residues. V was trimmed by 3 bases and J by 3 bases, leaving 5 bases between them. CDR3 in DNA: TGTGCCAGCAGCTTTAGTTACACCGGGGAGCTGTTTTTT. Translation gives CASSFSYTGELFF.

This chain uses TRBV30 with TRBJ1-6; unclear D gene. With 5 bases removed from V and 7 bases from J, the gap between germline ends came to 9 bases. The CDR3 has 12 residues. Germline-derived CDR1 and CDR2 are GTSNPN and SVGIG (reference sequence). CDR3 region: CAWEPRNSPLHF. The CDR3 coding sequence is TGTGCCTGGGAGCCGAGAAATTCACCCCTCCACTTT.

The rearrangement joins TRBV12-3 or TRBV12-4 to TRBJ2-1, with D perhaps matching TRBD2 (6 bases). The V end was cut by 4 bases, the J end by 9 bases, with 13 bases between. CDR3 size: 13 residues. The CDR3 coding sequence is TGTGCCAGCAGTTGGGTACGGGGAGGTGAGCAGTTCTTC. This sequence encodes CASSWVRGGEQFF.

The rearrangement joins TRBV6-5 to TRBJ1-5; the D is unclear. Germline lookup yields CDR1 MNHEY and CDR2 SVGAGI. The V end lost 4 bases, the J end lost 6 bases, and 4 bases lay between the germline ends. The CDR3 loop spans 11 amino acids. CDR3 residues: CASSSLQPQHF. Here the CDR3 DNA reads TGTGCCAGCAGTTCCCTTCAGCCCCAGCATTTT.

V and J are TRBV2 and TRBJ1-2; 8 nucleotides align to TRBD1. With 4 bases clipped from V and 7 bases from J, the junction kept 8 bases outside the gene matches. Germline V lookup: CDR1 SNHLY, CDR2 FYNNEI. There are 14 residues in the CDR3. CDR3 region: CASSAGQGISGYTF. The CDR3 DNA reads as TGTGCCAGCAGTGCTGGACAGGGAATCAGTGGCTACACCTTC.

The rearrangement joins TRBV20-1 to TRBJ1-2, with a possible D match to TRBD1 (6 bases). V gave up 3 bases and J gave up 4 bases, with 9 bases separating them. Looked up from germline, CDR1 is DFQATT and CDR2 is SNEGSKA (reference sequence). This CDR3 spans 12 amino acids. CDR3 residues: CSASVQGYGYTF. The CDR3 DNA sequence: TGCAGTGCTAGTGTACAGGGCTATGGCTACACCTTC.

Worth noting for this clone: The same CDR3 also results from other DNA sequences found in this sample. The V gene is TRBV7-3, the J gene TRBJ1-1; D is possibly TRBD1 (5 bases). The CDR3 length is 14 residues. Trimming removed 5 bases from V and 1 base from J, with 11 bases in between. The germline gives CDR1 SGHTA, CDR2 FQGTGA. CDR3 protein: CASSPGHQNTEAFF. DNA for the CDR3: TGTGCCAGCAGCCCCGGACACCAGAACACTGAAGCTTTCTTT.

The chain joins TRBV4-2 to TRBJ1-6; no definite D call. Germline V gene sequence: CDR1 LGHNA, CDR2 YNFKEQ. CDR3 length equals 18 residues. V was shortened by 0 bases and J by 3 bases, with 15 bases between the two germline ends. This CDR3 is CASSQDVQLEGYNSPLHF. The CDR3 bases are TGTGCCAGCAGCCAAGATGTCCAACTTGAGGGCTATAATTCACCCCTCCACTTT.

V is TRBV3-1 (or the pseudogene TRBV3-2) and J is TRBJ1-2; no firm D call. The CDR3 covers 16 residues. The V gene's germline CDR1 is LGHDT and CDR2 YNNKEL (reference sequence). Trimming took 0 bases from V and 6 from J, leaving 17 bases between them. CDR3 sequence: CASSQERKVGIHGYTF. As DNA, the CDR3 is TGTGCCAGCAGCCAAGAGAGGAAGGTCGGTATTCATGGCTACACCTTC.

The chain couples TRBV9 to TRBJ2-2; 9 bases fit TRBD2. Germline V gene data show CDR1 as SGDLS and CDR2 as YYNGEE. Trimming at V came to 5 bases and at J to 5 bases, leaving 7 bases not matched to a gene. The CDR3 is made up of 15 amino acids. The DNA of the CDR3 is TGTGCCAGCAGGTTGGGTAGCGGGGGTACCGGGGAGCTGTTTTTT. Encoded protein: CASRLGSGGTGELFF. The whole variable domain, remainder taken from reference TRBV9 and TRBJ2-2, is DSGVTQTPKHLITATGQRVTLRCSPRSGDLSVYWYQQSLDQGLQFLIQYYNGEERAKGNILERFSAQQFPDLHSELNLSSLELGDSALYFCASRLGSGGTGELFFGEGSRLTVL.

This chain links TRBV15 with TRBJ2-5; D perhaps matches TRBD1 (5 bases). This CDR3 has 12 amino acids. V was trimmed by 8 bases and J by 3 bases, leaving 10 bases between them. Germline V gene sequence: CDR1 LNHNV, CDR2 YYDKDF (reference sequence). CDR3 protein: CATAGAEETQYF. CDR3 sequence (DNA): TGTGCCACCGCTGGGGCTGAAGAGACCCAGTACTTC.

The V call is TRBV27, the J call TRBJ1-1, with D perhaps matching TRBD1 (5 bases). The germline V gene encodes CDR1 MNHEY and CDR2 SMNVEV (reference sequence). This CDR3 has 16 amino acids. V lost 0 bases to trimming and J lost 4 bases, with 15 bases between them. CDR3 residues: CASSLSSVEGPTEAFF. CDR3 sequence (DNA): TGTGCCAGCAGTTTATCGTCGGTGGAGGGGCCCACTGAAGCTTTCTTT.

The rearrangement joins TRBV2 to TRBJ1-2; D is undetermined. CDR3 length: 12 residues. The germline V and J ends were trimmed by 2 bases and 7 bases, with 8 bases remaining between them. The germline V gene has CDR1 SNHLY and CDR2 FYNNEI. CDR3 DNA sequence: TGTGCCAGCAGTGAAAGCGGGAGTGGCTACACCTTC. Translated: CASSESGSGYTF.

This clone was seen only a few times. This chain connects TRBV24-1 to TRBJ1-2, with D perhaps matching TRBD1 (6 bases). The CDR3 has 14 residues. Germline V gene sequence: CDR1 KGHDR, CDR2 SFDVKD. V was trimmed by 3 bases and J by 4 bases, leaving 11 bases between them. CDR3 DNA: TGTGCCACCAGTGATGAGACAGGAATCTATGGCTACACCTTC. It specifies CATSDETGIYGYTF.